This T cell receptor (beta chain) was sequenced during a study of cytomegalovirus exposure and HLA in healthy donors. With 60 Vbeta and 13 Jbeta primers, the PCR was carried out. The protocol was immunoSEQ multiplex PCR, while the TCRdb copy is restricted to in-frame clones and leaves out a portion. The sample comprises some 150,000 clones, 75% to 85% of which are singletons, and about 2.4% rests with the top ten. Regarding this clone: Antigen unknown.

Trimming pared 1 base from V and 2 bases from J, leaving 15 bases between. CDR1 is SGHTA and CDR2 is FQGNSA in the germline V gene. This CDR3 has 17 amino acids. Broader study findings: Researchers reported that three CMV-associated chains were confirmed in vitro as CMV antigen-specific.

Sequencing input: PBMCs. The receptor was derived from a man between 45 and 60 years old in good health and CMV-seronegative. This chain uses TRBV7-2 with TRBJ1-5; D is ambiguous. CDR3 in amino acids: CASSLGEGRVGNQPQHF. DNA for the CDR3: TGTGCCAGCAGCTTAGGAGAGGGAAGGGTAGGCAATCAGCCCCAGCATTTT.